The entry that follows covers one TCR beta chain sequence. This clonotype was seen at least ten times. Its recognized antigen is unknown. Nothing much larger sits one base from this clone, and base qualities are not available. This specimen comes from a study of T-cell reconstitution after alpha-beta-depleted transplantation in children (dated by TCRdb to the mid-2010s). Broadly, across the study: Using TCR repertoire profiling, the study quantitatively followed how T-cell immune reconstitution unfolded in children after TCRalphabeta/CD19-depleted allogeneic hematopoietic cell transplantation.

Its CDR3 holds 16 amino acids, cysteine through phenylalanine. The DNA shown is the 48-base CDR3, in frame from base 1. The library was built by means of PCR. The instrument was an Illumina HiSeq 2500. TCR libraries were prepared with molecular barcoding, using unique molecular identifiers to normalize TCRbeta repertoire quantification. TCRdb trimmed the raw reads at Q25, called clones with MiXCR and kept productive beta chains. All rows with the same CDR3 protein become a single entry with the most common DNA and genes. The sample yields around 250,000 distinct CDR3 sequences; almost 10% were counted once. Around 10% of the sample lies in the top ten.

The rearranged segments are TRBV21-1 and TRBJ1-1. TRBV21-1 is a pseudogene segment. The specimen comprised PBMCs from the stem cell graft donor, sampled from the stem cell graft. This TCR was sampled from a human donor who donated a stem cell graft to a child with SCID. In nucleotide form, the sequence is TGTGCCAGCAGCCAGTGTACCTCCGGACCCAACACTGAAGCTTTCTTT. Its amino acids are CASSQCTSGPNTEAFF.